The present TCR beta chain was sequenced within a study of cytomegalovirus exposure and HLA in healthy donors. Points from the study as a whole: The investigators catalogued 164 TCR beta chains as cytomegalovirus-associated. Despite most TCR sequences being rare, some public TCRs occurred in many donors.

Looked up from germline, CDR1 is SGHAT and CDR2 is FQDESV (reference sequence). V lost 5 bases to trimming and J lost 7 bases, with 9 bases between them. This CDR3 spans 12 amino acids. Produced via immunoSEQ multiplex PCR; TCRdb's table is partial and in-frame only. Here the sample spans about 180,000 clones, around 85% being singletons. Turning to this clone: Its specificity is unknown.

The sequencing sample was made of PBMCs. The rearrangement joins TRBV11-1 to TRBJ2-4; tentative D call: TRBD2 (5 bases). The origin of this receptor is a man younger than 35 in good health and CMV-seropositive. This CDR3 reads CASSTSGNIQYF. The CDR3 DNA is TGTGCCAGCAGCACGAGCGGTAACATTCAGTACTTC.